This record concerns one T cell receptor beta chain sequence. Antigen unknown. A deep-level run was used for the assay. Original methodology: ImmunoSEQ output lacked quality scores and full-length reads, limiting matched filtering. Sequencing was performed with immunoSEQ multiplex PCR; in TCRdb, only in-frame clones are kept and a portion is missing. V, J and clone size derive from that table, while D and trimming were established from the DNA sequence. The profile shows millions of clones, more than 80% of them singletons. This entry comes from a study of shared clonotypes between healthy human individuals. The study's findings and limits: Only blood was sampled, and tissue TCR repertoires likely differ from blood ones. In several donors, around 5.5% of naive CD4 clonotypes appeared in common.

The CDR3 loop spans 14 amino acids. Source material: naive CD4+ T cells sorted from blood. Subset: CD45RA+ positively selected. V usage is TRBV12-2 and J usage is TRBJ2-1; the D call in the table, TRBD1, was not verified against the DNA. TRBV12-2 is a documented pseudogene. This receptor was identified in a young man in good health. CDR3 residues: CAPRRGLIRNEQFF. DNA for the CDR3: TGTGCACCCCGCAGGGGGCTCATAAGGAATGAGCAGTTCTTC.